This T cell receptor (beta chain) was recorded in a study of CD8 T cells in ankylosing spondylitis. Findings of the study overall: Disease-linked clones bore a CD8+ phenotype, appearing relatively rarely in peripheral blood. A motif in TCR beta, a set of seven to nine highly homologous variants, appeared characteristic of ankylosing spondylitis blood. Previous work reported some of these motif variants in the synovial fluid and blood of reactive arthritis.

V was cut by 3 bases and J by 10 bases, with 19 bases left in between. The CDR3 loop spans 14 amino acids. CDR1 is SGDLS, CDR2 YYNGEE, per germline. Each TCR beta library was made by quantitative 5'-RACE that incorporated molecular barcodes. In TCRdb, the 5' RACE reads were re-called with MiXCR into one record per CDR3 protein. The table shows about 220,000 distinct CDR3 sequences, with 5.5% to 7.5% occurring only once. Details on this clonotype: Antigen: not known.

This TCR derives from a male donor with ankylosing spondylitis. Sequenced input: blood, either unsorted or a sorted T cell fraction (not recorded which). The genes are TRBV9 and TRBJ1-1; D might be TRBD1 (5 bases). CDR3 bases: TGTGCCAGCAGCGGCCGGGACCCCCCCCGAGGAGCTTTCTTT. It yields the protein CASSGRDPPRGAFF.